This TCR beta chain was found in a study of chemoradiotherapy in HPV16-positive cancers. Study context: Candidate HPV-specific clones and shared TCR motifs came from a couple of HPV16-positive patients. Findings and caveats of the study: Candidate HPV-specific clones and E7-related TCR motifs grew in tumor during treatment.

Turning to this clone: The target antigen is unknown.

The CDR3 covers 14 residues. Deletions cut 8 bases from V and 1 base from J, with 15 bases between. Germline assignment: CDR1 ENHRY and CDR2 SYGVKD. Clones were read by immunoSEQ multiplex PCR, and TCRdb kept only the in-frame ones, dropping some. Here the sample spans 1,200 to 1,500 clones, 70% to 90% being singletons. The chain joins TRBV10-3 to TRBJ2-7, with unresolved D. The sequence was obtained from a human donor with HPV-associated anogenital cancer. The specimen was tumor tissue, collected from a patient who underwent chemoradiotherapy. CDR3 DNA sequence: TGTGCCATCTCTCCCGCTGCTGGGTCCTACGAGCAGTACTTC. Translation: CAISPAAGSYEQYF.